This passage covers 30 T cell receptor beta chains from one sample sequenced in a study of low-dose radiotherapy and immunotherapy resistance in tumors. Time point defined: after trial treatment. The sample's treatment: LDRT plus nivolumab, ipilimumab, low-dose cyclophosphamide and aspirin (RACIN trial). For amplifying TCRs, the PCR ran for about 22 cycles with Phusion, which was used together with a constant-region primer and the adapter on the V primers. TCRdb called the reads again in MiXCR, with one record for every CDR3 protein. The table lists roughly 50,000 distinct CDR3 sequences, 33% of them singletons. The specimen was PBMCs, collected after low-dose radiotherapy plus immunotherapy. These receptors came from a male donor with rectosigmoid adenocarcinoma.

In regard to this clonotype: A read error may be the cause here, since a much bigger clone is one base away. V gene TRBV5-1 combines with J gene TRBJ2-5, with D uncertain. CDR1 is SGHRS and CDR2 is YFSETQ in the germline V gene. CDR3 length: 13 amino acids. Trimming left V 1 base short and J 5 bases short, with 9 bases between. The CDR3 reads CASSLTEAETQYF. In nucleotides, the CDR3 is TGCGCCAGCAGCTTGACAGAGGCGGAGACCCAGTACTTC.

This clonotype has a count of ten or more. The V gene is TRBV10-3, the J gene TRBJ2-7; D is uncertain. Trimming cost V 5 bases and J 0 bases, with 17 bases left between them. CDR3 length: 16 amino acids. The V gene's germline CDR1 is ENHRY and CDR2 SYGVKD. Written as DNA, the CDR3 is TGTGCCATCAGTTCGGAAAACGGTTTGAGCTCCTACGAGCAGTACTTC. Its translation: CAISSENGLSSYEQYF.

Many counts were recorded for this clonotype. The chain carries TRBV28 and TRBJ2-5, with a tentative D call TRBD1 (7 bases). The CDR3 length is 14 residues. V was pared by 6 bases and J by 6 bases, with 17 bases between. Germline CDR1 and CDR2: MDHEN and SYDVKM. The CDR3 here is CASSTAGQYQTQYF. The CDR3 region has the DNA TGTGCCAGCAGCACGGCGGGACAGTACCAGACCCAGTACTTC.

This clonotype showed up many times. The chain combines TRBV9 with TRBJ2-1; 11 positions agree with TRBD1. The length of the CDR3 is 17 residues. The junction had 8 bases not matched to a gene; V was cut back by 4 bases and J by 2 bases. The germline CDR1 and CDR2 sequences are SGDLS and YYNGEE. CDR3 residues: CASSTPRDRGTYNEQFF. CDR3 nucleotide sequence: TGTGCCAGCAGCACCCCAAGGGACAGGGGGACCTACAATGAGCAGTTCTTC.

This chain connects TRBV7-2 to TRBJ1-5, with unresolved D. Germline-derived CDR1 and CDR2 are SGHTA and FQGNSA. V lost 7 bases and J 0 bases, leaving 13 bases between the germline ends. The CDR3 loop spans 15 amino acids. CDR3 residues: CASTPEGYSNQPQHF. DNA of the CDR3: TGTGCCAGCACCCCCGAAGGGTATAGCAATCAGCCCCAGCATTTT.

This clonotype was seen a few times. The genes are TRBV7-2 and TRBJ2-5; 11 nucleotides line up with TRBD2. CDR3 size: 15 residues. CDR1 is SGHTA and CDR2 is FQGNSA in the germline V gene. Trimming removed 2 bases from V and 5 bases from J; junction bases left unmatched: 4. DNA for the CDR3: TGTGCCAGCAGCTTATCTAGCGGGAGGTGGGAGACCCAGTACTTC. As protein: CASSLSSGRWETQYF.

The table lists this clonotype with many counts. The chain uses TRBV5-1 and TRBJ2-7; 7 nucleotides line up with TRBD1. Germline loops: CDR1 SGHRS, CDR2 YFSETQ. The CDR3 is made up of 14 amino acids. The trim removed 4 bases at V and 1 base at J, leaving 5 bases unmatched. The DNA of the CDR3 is TGCGCCAGCAGCGATGACAGGGAATCCTACGAGCAGTACTTC. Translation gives CASSDDRESYEQYF.

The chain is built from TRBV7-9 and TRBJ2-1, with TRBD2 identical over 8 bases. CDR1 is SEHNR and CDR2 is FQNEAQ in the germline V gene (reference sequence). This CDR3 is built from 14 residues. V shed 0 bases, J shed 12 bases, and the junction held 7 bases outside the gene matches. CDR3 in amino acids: CASSLAVGGEGQFF. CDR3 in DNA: TGTGCCAGCAGCTTAGCGGTCGGGGGGGAGGGGCAGTTCTTC.

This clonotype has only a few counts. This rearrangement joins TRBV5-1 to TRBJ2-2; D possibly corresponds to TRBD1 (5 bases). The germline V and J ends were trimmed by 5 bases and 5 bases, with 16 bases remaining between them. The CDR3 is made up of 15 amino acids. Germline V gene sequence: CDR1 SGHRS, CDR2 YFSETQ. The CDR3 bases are TGCGCCAGCAGTATTCAAGGGGAAGGGACCGGGGAGCTGTTTTTT. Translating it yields CASSIQGEGTGELFF.

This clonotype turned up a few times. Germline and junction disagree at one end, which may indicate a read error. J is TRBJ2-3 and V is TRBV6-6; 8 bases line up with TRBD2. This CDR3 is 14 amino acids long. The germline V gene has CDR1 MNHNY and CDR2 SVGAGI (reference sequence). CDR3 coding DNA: TGTGCCAGCAGTGTTACTAGCGGCACAGATACCCAGTATTTT. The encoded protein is CASSVTSGTDTQYF.

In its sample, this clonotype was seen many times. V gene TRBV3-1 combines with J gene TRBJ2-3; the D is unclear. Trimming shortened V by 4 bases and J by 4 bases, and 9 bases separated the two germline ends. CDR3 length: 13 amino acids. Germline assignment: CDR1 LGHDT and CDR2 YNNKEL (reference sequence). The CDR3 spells CASSRRNADTQYF. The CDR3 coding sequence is TGTGCCAGCAGCCGTCGGAACGCAGATACGCAGTATTTT.

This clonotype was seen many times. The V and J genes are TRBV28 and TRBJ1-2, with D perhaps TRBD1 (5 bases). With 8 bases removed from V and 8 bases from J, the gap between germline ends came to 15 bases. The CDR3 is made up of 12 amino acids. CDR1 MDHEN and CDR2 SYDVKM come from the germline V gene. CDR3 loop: CASVPGQGGYTF. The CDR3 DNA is TGTGCCAGCGTTCCGGGGCAGGGAGGCTACACCTTC.

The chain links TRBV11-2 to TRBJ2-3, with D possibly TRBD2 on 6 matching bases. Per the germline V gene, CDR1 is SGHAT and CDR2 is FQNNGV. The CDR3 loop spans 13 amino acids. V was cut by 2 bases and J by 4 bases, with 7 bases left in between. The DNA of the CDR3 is TGTGCCAGCAGCTTACCGGGAGCAGATACGCAGTATTTT. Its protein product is CASSLPGADTQYF.

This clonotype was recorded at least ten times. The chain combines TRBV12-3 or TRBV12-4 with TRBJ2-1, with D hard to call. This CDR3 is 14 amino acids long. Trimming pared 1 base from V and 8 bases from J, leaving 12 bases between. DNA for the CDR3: TGTGCCAGCAGTTTAGGTTTTTCGGGCTATGAGCAGTTCTTC. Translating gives CASSLGFSGYEQFF.

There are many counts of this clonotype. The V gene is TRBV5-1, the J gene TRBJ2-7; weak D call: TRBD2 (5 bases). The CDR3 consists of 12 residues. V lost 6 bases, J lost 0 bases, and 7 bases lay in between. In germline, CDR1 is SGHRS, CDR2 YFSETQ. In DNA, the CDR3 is TGCGCCAGCATCGGGGACTCCTACGAGCAGTACTTC. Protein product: CASIGDSYEQYF.

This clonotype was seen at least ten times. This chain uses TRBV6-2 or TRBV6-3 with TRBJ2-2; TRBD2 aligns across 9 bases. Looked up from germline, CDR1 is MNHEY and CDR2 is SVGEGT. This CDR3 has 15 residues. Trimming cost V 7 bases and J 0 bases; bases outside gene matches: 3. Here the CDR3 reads CASIQRGANTGELFF. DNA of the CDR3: TGTGCCAGCATCCAGCGGGGGGCGAACACCGGGGAGCTGTTTTTT.

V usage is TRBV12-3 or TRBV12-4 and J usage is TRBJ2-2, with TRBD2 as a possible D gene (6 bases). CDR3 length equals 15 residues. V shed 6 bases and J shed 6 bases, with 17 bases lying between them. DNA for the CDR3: TGTGCCAGCAGCCCCGTCGGGGGATTGGCCGGGGAGCTGTTTTTT. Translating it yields CASSPVGGLAGELFF.

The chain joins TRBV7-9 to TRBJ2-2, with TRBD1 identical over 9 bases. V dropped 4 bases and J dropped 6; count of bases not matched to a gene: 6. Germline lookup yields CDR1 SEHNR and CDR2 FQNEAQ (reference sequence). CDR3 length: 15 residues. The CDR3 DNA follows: TGTGCCAGCAGCTCGGGACAGGGCATGGCCGGGGAGCTGTTTTTT. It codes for CASSSGQGMAGELFF.

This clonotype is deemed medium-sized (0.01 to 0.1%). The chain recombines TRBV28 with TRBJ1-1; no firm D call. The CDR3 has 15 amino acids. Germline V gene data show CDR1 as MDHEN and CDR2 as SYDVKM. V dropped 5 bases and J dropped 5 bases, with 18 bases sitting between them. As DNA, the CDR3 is TGTGCCAGCAGTCCACCGCTTATGCTGGGGACTGAAGCTTTCTTT. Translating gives CASSPPLMLGTEAFF.

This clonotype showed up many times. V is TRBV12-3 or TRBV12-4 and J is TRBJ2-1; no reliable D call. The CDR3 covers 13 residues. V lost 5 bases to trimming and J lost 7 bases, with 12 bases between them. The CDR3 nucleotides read TGTGCCAGCAGTCTTCAAATAGTAAATGAGCAGTTCTTC. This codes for CASSLQIVNEQFF.

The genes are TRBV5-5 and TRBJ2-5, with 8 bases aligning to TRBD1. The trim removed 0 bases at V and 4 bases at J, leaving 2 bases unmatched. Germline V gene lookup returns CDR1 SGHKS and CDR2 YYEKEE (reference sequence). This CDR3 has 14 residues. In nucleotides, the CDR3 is TGTGCCAGCAGCTTGGAAGGGACAGGAGAGACCCAGTACTTC. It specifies CASSLEGTGETQYF.

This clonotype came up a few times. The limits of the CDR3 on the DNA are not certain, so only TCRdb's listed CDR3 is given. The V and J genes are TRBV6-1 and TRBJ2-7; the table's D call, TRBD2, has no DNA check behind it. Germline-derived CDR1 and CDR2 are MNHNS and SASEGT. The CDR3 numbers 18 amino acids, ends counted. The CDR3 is CASCASSEDGTSGYEQYF.

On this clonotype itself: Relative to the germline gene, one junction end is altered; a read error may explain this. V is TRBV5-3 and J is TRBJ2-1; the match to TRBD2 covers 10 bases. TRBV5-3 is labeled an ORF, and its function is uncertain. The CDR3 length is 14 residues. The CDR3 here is CASSSGLADNEQFF. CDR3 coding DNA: TGTGCCAGCAGCTCCGGACTAGCGGACAATGAGCAGTTCTTC.

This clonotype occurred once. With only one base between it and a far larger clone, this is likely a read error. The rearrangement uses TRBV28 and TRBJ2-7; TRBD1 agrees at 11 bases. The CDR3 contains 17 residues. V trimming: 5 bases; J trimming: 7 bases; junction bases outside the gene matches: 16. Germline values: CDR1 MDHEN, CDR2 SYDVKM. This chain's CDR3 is CASSHNPLRTGGNEQYF. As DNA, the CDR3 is TGTGCCAGCAGTCACAATCCTCTCCGGACAGGGGGCAATGAGCAGTACTTC.

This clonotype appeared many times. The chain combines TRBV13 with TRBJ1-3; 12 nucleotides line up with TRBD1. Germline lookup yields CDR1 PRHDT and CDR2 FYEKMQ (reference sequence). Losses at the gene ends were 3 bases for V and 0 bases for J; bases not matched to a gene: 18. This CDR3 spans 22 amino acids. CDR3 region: CASSFLTQRDRGRPSSGNTIYF. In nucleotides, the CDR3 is TGTGCCAGCAGCTTCCTTACTCAACGGGACAGGGGGCGTCCTAGCTCTGGAAACACCATATATTTT.

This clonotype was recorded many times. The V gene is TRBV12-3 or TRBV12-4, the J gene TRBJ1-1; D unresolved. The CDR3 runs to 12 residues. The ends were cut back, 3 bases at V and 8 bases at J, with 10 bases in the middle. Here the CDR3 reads CASSFYGGEAFF. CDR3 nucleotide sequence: TGTGCCAGCAGTTTCTATGGTGGGGAAGCTTTCTTT.

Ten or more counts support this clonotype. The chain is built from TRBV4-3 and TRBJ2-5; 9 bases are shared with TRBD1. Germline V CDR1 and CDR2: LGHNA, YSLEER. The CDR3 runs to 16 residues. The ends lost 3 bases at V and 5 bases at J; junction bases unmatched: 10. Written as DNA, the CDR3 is TGCGCCAGCAGCCAGAGGTGGGGACAGGGTTCGGAGACCCAGTACTTC. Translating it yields CASSQRWGQGSETQYF.

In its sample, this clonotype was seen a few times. CDR3 protein: CSAPNPRGVYGYTF. CDR3 nucleotide sequence: TGCAGTGCCCCGAACCCTCGAGGGGTCTATGGCTACACCTTC. The chain employs TRBV20-1 and TRBJ1-2; TRBD1 is a possible D gene (5 bases). This CDR3 has 14 residues. V was cut by 6 bases and J by 4 bases, with 18 bases left in between. Germline V gives CDR1 DFQATT, CDR2 SNEGSKA (reference sequence).

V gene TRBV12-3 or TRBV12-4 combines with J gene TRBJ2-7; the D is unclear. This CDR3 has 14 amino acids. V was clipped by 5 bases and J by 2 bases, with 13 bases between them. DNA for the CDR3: TGTGCCAGCAGTGTAGTAGACCGGGCCTACGAGCAGTACTTC. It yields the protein CASSVVDRAYEQYF.

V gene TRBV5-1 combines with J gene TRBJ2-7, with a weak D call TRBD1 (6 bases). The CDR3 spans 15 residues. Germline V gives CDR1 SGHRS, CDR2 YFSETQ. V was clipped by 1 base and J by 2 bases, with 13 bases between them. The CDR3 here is CASSLWQGPAYEQYF. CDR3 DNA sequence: TGCGCCAGCAGCTTGTGGCAGGGGCCTGCCTACGAGCAGTACTTC.